The 18 T cell receptor beta chains in this list originate from one sample, sequenced in a study of blood T cell repertoires in COVID-19. Here immunoSEQ multiplex PCR was the method, and the copy in TCRdb shows in-frame clones only, minus some. Here the sample spans 99,000 or so clones, about nine tenths being singletons. Sequencing was done on a sample of peripheral blood. All receptors come from a man aged 50-60 years with acute or convalescent COVID-19.

The chain carries TRBV12-5 and TRBJ1-5; 7 bases fit TRBD1. The V and J ends lost 6 bases and 10 bases, in that order; junction bases with no gene match: 9. The CDR3 extends over 13 amino acids. Germline CDR1 reads LGHNT; CDR2 reads FRNRAP. Here the CDR3 reads CASGPQGVGPQHF. The CDR3 DNA sequence: TGTGCTAGTGGACCGCAGGGGGTAGGACCCCAGCATTTT.

This clone showed up just a few times. The rearrangement joins TRBV29-1 to TRBJ2-5; 8 bases agree with TRBD2. Losses at the gene ends were 7 bases for V and 5 bases for J; bases not matched to a gene: 9. CDR3 length: 13 residues. Germline V lookup: CDR1 SQVTM, CDR2 ANQGSEA. The CDR3 spells CSGTTGGRETQYF. In DNA form, the CDR3 reads TGCAGCGGAACAACGGGGGGGAGGGAGACCCAGTACTTC.

For the CDR3, the DNA is TGTGCCAGCAGCCTAGACCGGACTGAAGCTTTCTTT. Amino acids: CASSLDRTEAFF. This chain joins TRBV6-5 and TRBJ1-1; no reliable D call. V was cut by 6 bases and J by 5 bases, with 10 bases left in between. The CDR3 consists of 12 residues. Looked up from germline, CDR1 is MNHEY and CDR2 is SVGAGI.

V and J are TRBV9 and TRBJ2-3; tentative D call: TRBD2 (6 bases). The ends were cut back, 2 bases at V and 5 bases at J, with 12 bases in the middle. Germline CDR1 SGDLS, CDR2 YYNGEE. CDR3 size: 14 residues. CDR3 in amino acids: CASSVSGVGDTQYF. In DNA form, the CDR3 reads TGTGCCAGCAGCGTCTCGGGAGTGGGAGATACGCAGTATTTT.

The table lists this clone with a count of one. V usage is TRBV6-5 and J usage is TRBJ2-7; maybe TRBD1 (5 bases). This CDR3 is built from 14 residues. V lost 6 bases to trimming and J lost 1 base, with 13 bases between them. Germline loops: CDR1 MNHEY, CDR2 SVGAGI. In DNA form, the CDR3 reads TGTGCCAGCAGGACGAGACAGAATTCCTACGAGCAGTACTTC. It yields the protein CASRTRQNSYEQYF.

The chain joins TRBV5-1 to TRBJ2-5; 11 bases are shared with TRBD1. Germline values: CDR1 SGHRS, CDR2 YFSETQ. V lost 3 bases and J lost 5; bases outside the gene matches: 9. CDR3 length equals 16 residues. In nucleotides, the CDR3 is TGCGCCAGCAGCTCGACGCCCGGGACAGGGGGGGAGACCCAGTACTTC. Residues: CASSSTPGTGGETQYF.

The V call is TRBV19, the J call TRBJ2-3, with D tentatively TRBD2 (5 bases). The V end lost 5 bases, the J end lost 9 bases, and 9 bases lay between the germline ends. This CDR3 spans 11 amino acids. Germline V gene sequence: CDR1 LNHDA, CDR2 SQIVND (reference sequence). The CDR3 bases are TGTGCCAGTAGTCTCACGGGGACGCAGTATTTT. Translation: CASSLTGTQYF.

This rearrangement joins TRBV10-3 to TRBJ2-3, with 7 bases fitting TRBD1. The V and J ends lost 3 bases and 5 bases, in that order; junction bases with no gene match: 2. CDR1 is ENHRY, CDR2 SYGVKD, per germline. CDR3 size: 13 residues. The CDR3: CAISDYRGDTQYF. The DNA for the CDR3 is TGTGCCATCAGTGATTACAGGGGAGATACGCAGTATTTT.

As to this clone: At the DNA level, this CDR3 is encoded by other sequences in the same sample as well. This chain joins TRBV30 and TRBJ1-1; D is undetermined. The V end was cut by 0 bases, the J end by 4 bases, with 9 bases between. The germline CDR1 and CDR2 sequences are GTSNPN and SVGIG (reference sequence). This CDR3 spans 13 amino acids. CDR3 in amino acids: CAWSVTAGTEAFF. The CDR3 nucleotides read TGTGCCTGGAGTGTTACGGCGGGCACTGAAGCTTTCTTT.

The chain is built from TRBV2 and TRBJ2-7, with 7 bases identical to TRBD1. Germline trimming cut 6 bases from V and 7 bases from J; bases unmatched to any gene: 12. There are 14 residues in the CDR3. The germline V gene has CDR1 SNHLY and CDR2 FYNNEI. The CDR3 DNA reads TGTGCCAGCAGGCAGACAGGGAAGCCCGGGGAGCAGTACTTC. Protein sequence: CASRQTGKPGEQYF.

This clone occurred once. The chain is built from TRBV6-6 and TRBJ2-3, with 7 bases that match TRBD2. V shed 4 bases and J 3 bases; nucleotides not matched to a gene: 4. CDR3 length: 14 amino acids. Germline CDR1 is MNHNY and CDR2 is SVGAGI (reference sequence). The CDR3 nucleotides read TGTGCCAGCAGTTTTTACGGGGGGACAGATACGCAGTATTTT. Its translation is CASSFYGGTDTQYF.

The V and J genes are TRBV10-2 and TRBJ2-7; 15 bases are a match to TRBD2. This CDR3 contains 14 residues. With 10 bases clipped from V and 7 bases from J, the junction kept 8 bases outside the gene matches. Germline V gene data show CDR1 as WSHSY and CDR2 as SAAADI. The CDR3 nucleotides are TGCGCCACCTGGACTAGCGGGAGGGCCTGGGAGCAGTACTTC. It codes for CATWTSGRAWEQYF.

The chain recombines TRBV21-1 with TRBJ1-5; TRBD1 reflects the table's D call only, with no check against the DNA. TRBV21-1 represents a pseudogene. This CDR3 is 19 amino acids long. DNA for the CDR3: TGTGCCAGCAGCGAACCCACAGATTGGAGGGACAGTTTATTCCAGCCCCAGCATTTT. This gives the protein CASSEPTDWRDSLFQPQHF.

The chain carries TRBV10-1 and TRBJ1-2; D is undetermined. V was clipped by 5 bases and J by 4 bases, with 11 bases between them. The CDR3 consists of 13 residues. Germline V gives CDR1 WNHNN, CDR2 SYGVQD (reference sequence). CDR3 DNA: TGCGCCAGCAGTCCAGACAAGACCTATGGCTACACCTTC. Its protein is CASSPDKTYGYTF.

The chain joins TRBV5-6 to TRBJ2-7, with D maybe TRBD1 (5 bases). The CDR3 is made up of 13 amino acids. CDR1 is SGHDT, CDR2 YYEEEE, per germline. V was pared by 4 bases and J by 3 bases, with 11 bases between. CDR3 loop: CASSRGQVYEQYF. CDR3 coding DNA: TGTGCCAGCAGCCGAGGACAAGTCTACGAGCAGTACTTC.

This clone was seen just once. The CDR3 region has the DNA TGTGCCAGCAGCTCTCTAGGGACAGGCTCCTACGAGCAGTACTTC. It yields the protein CASSSLGTGSYEQYF. The chain employs TRBV11-2 and TRBJ2-7, with 8 bases that match TRBD1. V lost 4 bases to trimming and J lost 0 bases; unmatched junction nucleotides: 5. Germline lookup yields CDR1 SGHAT and CDR2 FQNNGV. This CDR3 is 15 amino acids long. The full variable domain, its missing parts supplied by reference TRBV11-2 and TRBJ2-7, is EAGVAQSPRYKIIEKRQSVAFWCNPISGHATLYWYQQILGQGPKLLIQFQNNGVVDDSQLPKDRFSAERLKGVDSTLKIQPAKLEDSAVYLCASSSLGTGSYEQYFGPGTRLTVT.

This sequence joins TRBV6-6 and TRBJ2-2, with 7 bases aligning to TRBD1. There are 15 residues in the CDR3. Germline CDR1 MNHNY, CDR2 SVGAGI (reference sequence). The junction had 5 bases not matched to a gene; V was cut back by 2 bases and J by 5 bases. The CDR3 loop is CASSYTGDSTGELFF. The CDR3 DNA reads TGTGCCAGCAGTTACACAGGGGATAGTACCGGGGAGCTGTTTTTT.

V gene TRBV18 combines with J gene TRBJ2-7; tentative D call: TRBD1 (6 bases). In germline, CDR1 is KGHSH, CDR2 LQKENI. The CDR3 totals 14 residues. Trimming removed 4 bases from V and 0 bases from J, with 10 bases in between. The CDR3 sequence is CASSRGQDSYEQYF. CDR3 DNA sequence: TGTGCCAGCTCACGGGGACAAGACTCCTACGAGCAGTACTTC.